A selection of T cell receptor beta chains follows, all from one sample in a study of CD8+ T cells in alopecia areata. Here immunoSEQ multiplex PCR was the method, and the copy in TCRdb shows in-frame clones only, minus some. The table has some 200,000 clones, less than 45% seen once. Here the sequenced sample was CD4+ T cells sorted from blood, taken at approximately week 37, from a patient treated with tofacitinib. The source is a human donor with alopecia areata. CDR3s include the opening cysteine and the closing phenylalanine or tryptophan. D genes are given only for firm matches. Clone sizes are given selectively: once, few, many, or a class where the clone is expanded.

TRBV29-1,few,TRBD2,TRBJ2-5,CSVVGSLGGRGRETQYF,TGCAGCGTTGTTGGTAGCCTTGGCGGGAGGGGGAGAGAGACCCAGTACTTC
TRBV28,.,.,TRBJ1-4,CASSFRGNEKLFF,TGTGCCAGCAGTTTTAGAGGAAATGAAAAACTGTTTTTT
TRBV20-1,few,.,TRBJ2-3,CSASADTQYF,TGCAGTGCTAGCGCAGATACGCAGTATTTT
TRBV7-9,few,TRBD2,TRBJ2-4,CASSDRGRVVNIQYF,TGTGCCAGCAGCGACCGCGGGAGGGTCGTCAACATTCAGTACTTC
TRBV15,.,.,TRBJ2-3,CATTSPGSTDTQYF,TGTGCCACCACCTCGCCAGGCAGCACAGATACGCAGTATTTT
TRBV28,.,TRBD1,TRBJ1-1,CATGLRGLEAFF,TGTGCCACTGGACTTAGGGGGCTTGAAGCTTTCTTT
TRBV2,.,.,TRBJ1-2,CASSEESGYTF,TGTGCCAGCAGTGAGGAGAGTGGCTACACCTTC
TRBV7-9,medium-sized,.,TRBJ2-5,CASSFGGGMYGTQYF,TGTGCCAGCAGCTTTGGCGGAGGGATGTACGGGACCCAGTACTTC
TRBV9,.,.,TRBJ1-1,CASSVQGNTEAFF,TGTGCCAGCAGCGTACAGGGGAACACTGAAGCTTTCTTT
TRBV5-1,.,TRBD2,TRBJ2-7,CASSPGTRSAEQYF,TGCGCCAGCAGTCCCGGGACTAGATCGGCCGAGCAGTACTTC
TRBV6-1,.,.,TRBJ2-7,CASSEGWGPGEQYF,TGTGCCAGCAGTGAAGGATGGGGGCCGGGAGAGCAGTACTTC
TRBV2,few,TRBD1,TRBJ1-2,CASSVNRGSNYGYTF,TGTGCCAGCAGTGTCAACAGGGGTTCCAACTATGGCTACACCTTC
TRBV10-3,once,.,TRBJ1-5,CAISESYQPQHF,TGTGCCATCAGTGAGTCATACCAGCCCCAGCATTTT
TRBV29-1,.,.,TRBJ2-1,CSVAWEAYNEQFF,TGCAGCGTTGCGTGGGAGGCCTACAATGAGCAGTTCTTC
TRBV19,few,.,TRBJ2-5,CASSLGLIKETQYF,TGTGCCAGTAGTCTGGGACTTATTAAAGAGACCCAGTACTTC
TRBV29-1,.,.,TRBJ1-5,CSGGDSNQPQHF,TGCAGCGGGGGGGATAGCAATCAGCCCCAGCATTTT
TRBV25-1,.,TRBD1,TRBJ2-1,CASSWTGENEQFF,TGTGCCAGCAGTTGGACAGGGGAGAATGAGCAGTTCTTC
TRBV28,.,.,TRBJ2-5,CASSVDGQETQYF,TGTGCCAGCAGTGTGGACGGCCAAGAGACCCAGTACTTC
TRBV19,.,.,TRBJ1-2,CASSIPPGAYGYTF,TGTGCCAGTAGTATCCCCCCGGGGGCCTATGGCTACACCTTC
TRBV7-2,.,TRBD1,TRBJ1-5,CASSLKGQGLWPQHF,TGTGCCAGCAGCTTAAAGGGACAGGGCTTGTGGCCCCAGCATTTT
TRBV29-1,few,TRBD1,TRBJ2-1,CSVDRDRVTNEQFF,TGCAGCGTGGACCGGGACAGGGTAACGAATGAGCAGTTCTTC
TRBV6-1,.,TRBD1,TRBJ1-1,CASGRTGPNTEAFF,TGTGCCAGCGGAAGGACAGGTCCCAACACTGAAGCTTTCTTT
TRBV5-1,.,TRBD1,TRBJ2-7,CASSQGQGGYEQYF,TGCGCCAGCAGCCAAGGACAGGGTGGCTACGAGCAGTACTTC
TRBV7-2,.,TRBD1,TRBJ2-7,CASSSSTGYEQYF,TGTGCCAGCAGCTCCTCGACAGGGTACGAGCAGTACTTC
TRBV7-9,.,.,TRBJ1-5,CASSSGSGNDGNQPQHF,TGTGCCAGCAGCTCAGGATCAGGGAACGACGGCAATCAGCCCCAGCATTTT
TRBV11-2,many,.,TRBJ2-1,CASSLFGGTYNEQFF,TGTGCCAGCAGCTTATTTGGGGGAACCTACAATGAGCAGTTCTTC
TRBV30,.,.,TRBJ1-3,CAWSAEQGVSGNTIYF,TGTGCCTGGAGTGCCGAACAGGGAGTCTCTGGAAACACCATATATTTT
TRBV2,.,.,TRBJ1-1,CASSPRGTNTEAFF,TGTGCCAGCAGTCCTAGGGGGACCAACACTGAAGCTTTCTTT